The rows below give T cell receptor beta chains drawn from one sample of a study of T cell responses to AZD1222 COVID-19 vaccine. Produced via immunoSEQ multiplex PCR; TCRdb's table is partial and in-frame only. The sample shows tens of thousands of clones, more than 75% of them seen only once. The source material was peripheral blood, sampled on day 0 of AZD1222 vaccination. All receptors derive from an adult in good health. The CDR3 runs from the conserved cysteine through the conserved F or W. The D gene is left open where the match is weak. Not all rows give a size; the values are once, few, many and, for expanded clones, a class.

j_gene: TRBJ1-3; v_gene: TRBV10-3; d_gene: -; abundance: -; CDR3aa: CAINLGNTPGNTIYF; CDR3nt: TGTGCCATCAACCTAGGGAATACCCCTGGAAACACCATATATTTT
j_gene: TRBJ2-5; v_gene: TRBV6-5; d_gene: TRBD2; abundance: -; CDR3aa: CASRERLAGKETQYF; CDR3nt: TGTGCCAGCAGAGAGCGACTAGCGGGGAAAGAGACCCAGTACTTC
j_gene: TRBJ2-5; v_gene: TRBV5-1; d_gene: -; abundance: -; CDR3aa: CASSLAGPMGETQYF; CDR3nt: TGCGCCAGCAGCTTGGCCGGGCCTATGGGAGAGACCCAGTACTTC
j_gene: TRBJ1-1; v_gene: TRBV18; d_gene: -; abundance: -; CDR3aa: CASSPGWGNTEAFF; CDR3nt: TGTGCCAGCTCACCCGGTTGGGGTAACACTGAAGCTTTCTTT
j_gene: TRBJ1-4; v_gene: TRBV6-5; d_gene: -; abundance: -; CDR3aa: CASTTHTGEKLFF; CDR3nt: TGTGCCAGCACAACTCACACTGGGGAAAAACTGTTTTTT
j_gene: TRBJ2-1; v_gene: TRBV2; d_gene: -; abundance: medium-sized; CDR3aa: CASSEGLASNEQFF; CDR3nt: TGTGCCAGCAGTGAAGGTCTAGCGAGCAATGAGCAGTTCTTC
j_gene: TRBJ2-7; v_gene: TRBV6-4; d_gene: -; abundance: once; CDR3aa: CASIRTSVYEQYF; CDR3nt: TGTGCCAGCATCCGAACATCAGTCTACGAGCAGTACTTC
j_gene: TRBJ1-2; v_gene: TRBV28; d_gene: -; abundance: -; CDR3aa: CATKGLGRAYGYTF; CDR3nt: TGTGCCACCAAAGGCCTGGGACGGGCCTATGGCTACACCTTC
j_gene: TRBJ2-2; v_gene: TRBV24-1; d_gene: -; abundance: once; CDR3aa: CATSDLGWGGDTGELFF; CDR3nt: TGTGCCACCAGTGATTTGGGGTGGGGAGGAGACACCGGGGAGCTGTTTTTT
j_gene: TRBJ2-3; v_gene: TRBV7-9; d_gene: -; abundance: -; CDR3aa: CASSSLAGTDTQYF; CDR3nt: TGTGCCAGCAGCTCTCTCGCGGGGACAGATACGCAGTATTTT
j_gene: TRBJ1-1; v_gene: TRBV6-5; d_gene: TRBD1; abundance: -; CDR3aa: CASTTGQANTEAFF; CDR3nt: TGTGCCAGCACAACCGGACAGGCGAACACTGAAGCTTTCTTT
j_gene: TRBJ1-4; v_gene: TRBV30; d_gene: TRBD1; abundance: -; CDR3aa: CAWSDRGNDEKLFF; CDR3nt: TGTGCCTGGAGTGACAGGGGAAACGATGAAAAACTGTTTTTT
j_gene: TRBJ1-6; v_gene: TRBV7-2; d_gene: TRBD1; abundance: -; CDR3aa: CASSSDRGGDSPLHF; CDR3nt: TGTGCCAGCAGCTCCGACAGGGGTGGTGATTCACCCCTCCACTTT
j_gene: TRBJ2-7; v_gene: TRBV28; d_gene: -; abundance: -; CDR3aa: CASSRVGPYEQYF; CDR3nt: TGTGCCAGCAGCCGCGTAGGGCCATACGAGCAGTACTTC
j_gene: TRBJ2-5; v_gene: TRBV15; d_gene: TRBD1; abundance: -; CDR3aa: CATSRPLGTGRSRGETQYF; CDR3nt: TGTGCCACCAGCAGACCCTTAGGGACAGGTCGCTCTCGGGGGGAGACCCAGTACTTC